The sequence of this T cell receptor beta chain was determined in a study of T cells in Graves' hyperthyroidism and ophthalmopathy. Background on the study: Specimen type is peripheral blood, collected at initial diagnosis prior to any treatment.

From germline, CDR1 is MDHEN and CDR2 SYDVKM. Trimming removed 3 bases from V and 3 bases from J; junction bases left unmatched: 11. This CDR3 has 17 amino acids. Amplification of TCR beta CDR3 regions was performed using RNA transcripts as template. First-round RT-PCR of the TCR CDR3 relied on the HTBI primer set. TCRdb itself ran the multiplex PCR reads through MiXCR, one entry per CDR3 protein. The sample lists about 690,000 distinct CDR3 sequences, around 15% occurring once. Uncontrolled infection, other autoimmune disease, pregnancy or lactation led to exclusion. The chain recombines TRBV28 with TRBJ1-2; TRBD1 agrees at 9 bases. This TCR derives from a man in his fifties or sixties with Graves' hyperthyroidism. Sequencing used blood. DNA for the CDR3: TGTGCCAGCAGTTTGCAACCGGGACAGGGATCATACTATGGCTACACCTTC. This encodes CASSLQPGQGSYYGYTF.